Listed below are T cell receptor beta chains from one sample, sequenced in a study of human T cells and chemical hapten exposure. TCRdb re-called the RACE reads through MiXCR, storing one row per CDR3 protein. Of some 84,000 distinct CDR3 sequences in the sample, 8.5% were seen once. Material: whole blood, obtained in connection with sensitization to the hapten diphenylcyclopropenone (DPC). The receptors shown here come from a man aged 35-49 years with alopecia areata. Some clones in this sample may be carry-over from other donors' samples. Each CDR3 is given without its conserved first and last residue. The D gene is left open where the match is weak. Not every row has a clone size; where given, it reads once, few, many or a size class.

CDR3aa | v_gene | d_gene | abundance | len | j_gene
ASSSLQGYTEAF | TRBV6-2/TRBV6-3 | TRBD1 | NA | 12 | TRBJ1-1
SFRERRLNQPQH | TRBV20-1 | NA | many | 12 | TRBJ1-5
ASRSAGTDTQY | TRBV27 | NA | many | 11 | TRBJ2-3
ASSLTGGLSYNSPLH | TRBV7-6 | NA | many | 15 | TRBJ1-6
ASSLRGGLQY | TRBV7-3 | NA | many | 10 | TRBJ2-3
ASSGYFRTDTQY | TRBV5-6 | NA | NA | 12 | TRBJ2-3
ATSRDSDSTDTQY | TRBV15 | NA | NA | 13 | TRBJ2-3
ASSLLGGELF | TRBV28 | NA | few | 10 | TRBJ2-2
ASSQERTGGSPLH | TRBV4-2 | NA | many | 13 | TRBJ1-6
SAAVGAADTQY | TRBV20-1 | NA | many | 11 | TRBJ2-3
ASSLSGKETDTQY | TRBV12-3/TRBV12-4 | NA | many | 13 | TRBJ2-3
ASSFAANSPLH | TRBV12-3/TRBV12-4 | NA | few | 11 | TRBJ1-6
ASTQTPAVVGELF | TRBV5-4 | NA | many | 13 | TRBJ2-2
ASSLVSRGTEAF | TRBV7-9 | NA | many | 12 | TRBJ1-1
ASSAQLNTEAF | TRBV6-1 | NA | NA | 11 | TRBJ1-1
ATSREIGLAGQETQY | TRBV15 | TRBD2 | NA | 15 | TRBJ2-5
SVEGGRWESYNEQF | TRBV29-1 | NA | NA | 14 | TRBJ2-1
ASSLALTSNQPQH | TRBV12-3/TRBV12-4 | NA | NA | 13 | TRBJ1-5
ASSLSGRALNEQF | TRBV5-1 | TRBD2 | NA | 13 | TRBJ2-1
ASSEERARGSNQPQH | TRBV6-1 | NA | NA | 15 | TRBJ1-5
SARRRESGDTQY | TRBV20-1 | TRBD2 | NA | 12 | TRBJ2-3
ASSHPGLAGGRIHTDTQY | TRBV4-3 | TRBD2 | many | 18 | TRBJ2-3